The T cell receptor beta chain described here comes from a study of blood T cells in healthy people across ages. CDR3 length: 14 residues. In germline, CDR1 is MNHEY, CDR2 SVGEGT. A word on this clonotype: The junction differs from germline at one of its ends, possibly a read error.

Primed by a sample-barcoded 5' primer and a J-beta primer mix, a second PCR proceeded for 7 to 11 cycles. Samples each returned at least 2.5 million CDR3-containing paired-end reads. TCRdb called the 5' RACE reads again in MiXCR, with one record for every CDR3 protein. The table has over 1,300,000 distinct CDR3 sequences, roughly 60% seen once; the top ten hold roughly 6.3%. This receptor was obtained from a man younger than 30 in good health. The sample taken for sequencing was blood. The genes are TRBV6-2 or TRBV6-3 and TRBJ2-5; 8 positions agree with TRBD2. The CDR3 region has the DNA TGTGCCAACAGTTTGGGTAGCGGGGTGGAGACCCAGTACTTC. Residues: CANSLGSGVETQYF.